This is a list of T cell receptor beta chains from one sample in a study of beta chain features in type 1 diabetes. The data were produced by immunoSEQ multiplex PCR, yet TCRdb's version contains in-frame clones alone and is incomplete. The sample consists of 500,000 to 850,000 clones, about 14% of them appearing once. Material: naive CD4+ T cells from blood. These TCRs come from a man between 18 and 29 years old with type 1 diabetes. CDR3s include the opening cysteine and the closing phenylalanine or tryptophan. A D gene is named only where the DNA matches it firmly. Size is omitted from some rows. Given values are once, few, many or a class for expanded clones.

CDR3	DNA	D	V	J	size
CASPGGTSGYNEQFF	TGTGCCAGCCCAGGGGGAACTAGCGGATACAATGAGCAGTTCTTC	-	TRBV2	TRBJ2-1	-
CASSRGGLQPQHF	TGTGCCAGCAGTCGGGGGGGCTTACAGCCCCAGCATTTT	-	TRBV25-1	TRBJ1-5	-
CASSQADRFGTDTQYF	TGCGCCAGCAGCCAAGCAGACAGGTTCGGCACAGATACGCAGTATTTT	-	TRBV4-1	TRBJ2-3	-
CASSSGVTGVTPYEQYF	TGTGCCAGCAGCTCAGGGGTAACGGGAGTAACCCCCTACGAGCAGTACTTC	-	TRBV11-2	TRBJ2-7	few
CASSPIVDTQYF	TGTGCCAGCAGCCCGATCGTAGATACGCAGTATTTT	-	TRBV7-2	TRBJ2-3	few
CASSSWRKGGNQPQHF	TGTGCCAGCAGCTCCTGGCGAAAAGGGGGGAATCAGCCCCAGCATTTT	-	TRBV5-6	TRBJ1-5	-
CASSPPGGALYGYTF	TGTGCCAGCAGCCCCCCTGGGGGCGCGTTATATGGCTACACCTTC	-	TRBV7-2	TRBJ1-2	few
CASSLTGSSYNEQFF	TGTGCCAGCAGCCTTACAGGGAGCTCCTACAATGAGCAGTTCTTC	-	TRBV5-4	TRBJ2-1	few
CASSFRTGVTYNEQFF	TGTGCCAGCAGCTTTCGTACAGGGGTTACCTACAATGAGCAGTTCTTC	TRBD1	TRBV14	TRBJ2-1	few
CASSVGQGAGYTF	TGTGCCAGCAGCGTTGGACAGGGGGCAGGCTACACCTTC	TRBD1	TRBV9	TRBJ1-2	-
CASSLSYRAGYTF	TGTGCCAGCAGCTTAAGTTACAGGGCAGGCTACACCTTC	-	TRBV7-3	TRBJ1-2	few
CASSAGLAGVYEQYF	TGTGCCAGCAGCGCGGGACTAGCGGGAGTGTACGAGCAGTACTTC	TRBD2	TRBV9	TRBJ2-7	few
CASSLFGGGGNEQFF	TGTGCCAGCAGCTTATTTGGGGGCGGAGGCAATGAGCAGTTCTTC	-	TRBV7-2	TRBJ2-1	-